The present T cell receptor (beta chain) was sequenced within a study of cytomegalovirus exposure and HLA in healthy donors. Sequenced by immunoSEQ multiplex PCR; TCRdb stores in-frame clones only, minus some. The repertoire holds some 56,000 clones, with 85% to 95% as singletons. This clone occurred once. The CDR3 length is 14 residues. V lost 0 bases, J lost 5 bases, and 10 bases lay in between. CDR1 is ENHRY and CDR2 is SYGVKD in the germline V gene. The sequence came from a woman between 18 and 29 years old in good health and CMV-seropositive. The specimen was PBMCs. The chain employs TRBV10-3 and TRBJ2-5; D perhaps matches TRBD1 (5 bases). CDR3: CAISESLTAETQYF. DNA of the CDR3: TGTGCCATCAGTGAGTCTTTGACAGCGGAGACCCAGTACTTC.